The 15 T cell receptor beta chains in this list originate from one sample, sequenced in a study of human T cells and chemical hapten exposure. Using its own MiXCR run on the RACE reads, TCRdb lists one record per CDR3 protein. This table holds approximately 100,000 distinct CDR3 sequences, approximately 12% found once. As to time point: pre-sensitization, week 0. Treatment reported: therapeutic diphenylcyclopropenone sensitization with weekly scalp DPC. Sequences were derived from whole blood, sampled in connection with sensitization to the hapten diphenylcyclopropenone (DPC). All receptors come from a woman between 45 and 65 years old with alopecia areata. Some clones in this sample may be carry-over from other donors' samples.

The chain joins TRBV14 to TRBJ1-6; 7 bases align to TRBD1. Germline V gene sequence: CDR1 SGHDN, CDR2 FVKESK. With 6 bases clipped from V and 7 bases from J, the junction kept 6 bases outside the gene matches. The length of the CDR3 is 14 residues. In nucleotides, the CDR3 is TGTGCCAGCAGGACCGGGACAGAGAATTCACCCCTCCACTTT. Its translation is CASRTGTENSPLHF.

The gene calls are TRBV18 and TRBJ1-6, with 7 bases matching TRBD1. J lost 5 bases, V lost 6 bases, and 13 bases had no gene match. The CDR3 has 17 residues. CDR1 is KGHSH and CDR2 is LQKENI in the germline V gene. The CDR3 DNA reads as TGTGCCAGCTCCCCGAACCGGACAGGCAAAAATAATTCACCCCTCCACTTT. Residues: CASSPNRTGKNNSPLHF.

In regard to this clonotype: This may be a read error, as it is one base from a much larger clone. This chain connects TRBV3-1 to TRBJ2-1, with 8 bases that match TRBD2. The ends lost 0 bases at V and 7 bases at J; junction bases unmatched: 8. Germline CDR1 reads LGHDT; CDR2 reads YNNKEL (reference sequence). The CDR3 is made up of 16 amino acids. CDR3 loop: CASSQEGTRQWNEQFF. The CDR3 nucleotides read TGTGCCAGCAGCCAAGAAGGGACTAGGCAATGGAATGAGCAGTTCTTC.

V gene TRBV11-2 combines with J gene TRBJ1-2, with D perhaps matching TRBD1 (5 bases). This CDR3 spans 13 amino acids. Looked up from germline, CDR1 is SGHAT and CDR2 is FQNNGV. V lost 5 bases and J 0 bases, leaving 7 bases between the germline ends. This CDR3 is CASSIQANYGYTF. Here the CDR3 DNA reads TGTGCCAGCAGCATACAGGCTAACTATGGCTACACCTTC.

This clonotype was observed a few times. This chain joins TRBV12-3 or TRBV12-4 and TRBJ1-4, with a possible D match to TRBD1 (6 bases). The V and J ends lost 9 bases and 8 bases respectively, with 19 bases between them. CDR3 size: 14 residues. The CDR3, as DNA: TGTGCCAGTTCCCTCAGGGGAGGAGAAGAAAAACTGTTTTTT. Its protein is CASSLRGGEEKLFF.

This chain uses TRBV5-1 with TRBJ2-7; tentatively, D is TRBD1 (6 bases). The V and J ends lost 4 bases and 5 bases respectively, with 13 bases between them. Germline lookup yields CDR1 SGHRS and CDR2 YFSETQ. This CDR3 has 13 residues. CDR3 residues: CASSARGRDEQYF. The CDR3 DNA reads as TGCGCCAGCAGCGCCAGGGGCAGGGACGAGCAGTACTTC.

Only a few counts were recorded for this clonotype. CDR3 in amino acids: CASSHRAAGDNQPQHF. CDR3 nucleotide sequence: TGTGCCAGCAGCCATCGGGCGGCAGGGGACAATCAGCCCCAGCATTTT. The rearrangement joins TRBV7-9 to TRBJ1-5, with TRBD1 as a possible D gene (6 bases). The CDR3 extends over 16 amino acids. V was clipped by 5 bases and J by 3 bases, with 17 bases between them. Germline V gene sequence: CDR1 SEHNR, CDR2 FQNEAQ (reference sequence).

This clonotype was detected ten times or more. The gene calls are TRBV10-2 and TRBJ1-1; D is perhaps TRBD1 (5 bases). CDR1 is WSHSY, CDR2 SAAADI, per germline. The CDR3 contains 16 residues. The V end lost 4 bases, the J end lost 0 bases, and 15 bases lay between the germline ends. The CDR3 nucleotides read TGCGCCAGCAGTGGTGGTCGGGGGGAGATGAACACTGAAGCTTTCTTT. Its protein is CASSGGRGEMNTEAFF.

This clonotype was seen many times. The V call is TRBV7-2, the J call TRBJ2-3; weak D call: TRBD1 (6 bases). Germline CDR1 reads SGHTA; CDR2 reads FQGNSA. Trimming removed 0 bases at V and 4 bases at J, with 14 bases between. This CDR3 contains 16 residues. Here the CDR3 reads CASSLATQGLADTQYF. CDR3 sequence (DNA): TGTGCCAGCAGCTTAGCTACACAGGGTCTCGCAGATACGCAGTATTTT.

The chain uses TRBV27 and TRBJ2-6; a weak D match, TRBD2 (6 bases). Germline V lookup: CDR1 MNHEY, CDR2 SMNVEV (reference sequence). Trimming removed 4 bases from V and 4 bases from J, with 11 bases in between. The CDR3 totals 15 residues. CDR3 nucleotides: TGTGCCAGCAGTTCCCCAGGAGGGGGGGCCAACGTCCTGACTTTC. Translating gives CASSSPGGGANVLTF.

The CDR3 DNA reads as TGTGCCACCAGCAGAGATGGCGACAGGGGGACCGGGGAGCTGTTTTTT. It yields the protein CATSRDGDRGTGELFF. V gene TRBV15 combines with J gene TRBJ2-2, with TRBD1 matching over 9 bases. Germline lookup yields CDR1 LNHNV and CDR2 YYDKDF (reference sequence). The CDR3 sequence is 16 residues long. The trim removed 0 bases at V and 5 bases at J, leaving 4 bases unmatched.

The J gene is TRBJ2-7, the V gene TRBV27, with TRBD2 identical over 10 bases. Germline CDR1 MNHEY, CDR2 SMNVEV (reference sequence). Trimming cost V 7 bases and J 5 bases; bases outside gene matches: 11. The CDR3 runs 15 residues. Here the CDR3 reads CASNSRLAGANEQYF. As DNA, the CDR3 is TGTGCCAGCAATAGTAGGCTAGCGGGAGCGAACGAGCAGTACTTC.

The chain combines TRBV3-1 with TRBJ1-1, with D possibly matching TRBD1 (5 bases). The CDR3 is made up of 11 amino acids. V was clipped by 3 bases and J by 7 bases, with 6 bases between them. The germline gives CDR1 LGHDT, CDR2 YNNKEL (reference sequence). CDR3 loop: CASSQGGEAFF. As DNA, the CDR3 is TGTGCCAGCAGCCAGGGGGGTGAAGCTTTCTTT.

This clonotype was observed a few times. The CDR3 region is CASSHGTSISDTQYF. The CDR3 DNA reads TGTGCCAGCAGCCATGGGACTAGTATCTCCGATACGCAGTATTTT. The chain is built from TRBV28 and TRBJ2-3; 8 bases align to TRBD2. Trimming cost V 6 bases and J 6 bases; bases outside gene matches: 11. There are 15 residues in the CDR3. CDR1 and CDR2 (germline): MDHEN, SYDVKM.

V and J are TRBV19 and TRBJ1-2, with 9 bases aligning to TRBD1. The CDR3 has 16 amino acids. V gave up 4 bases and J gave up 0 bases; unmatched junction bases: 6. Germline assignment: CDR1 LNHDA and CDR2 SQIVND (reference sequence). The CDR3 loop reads CASSRRTGDTNYGYTF. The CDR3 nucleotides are TGTGCCAGTAGTAGAAGGACAGGGGACACTAACTATGGCTACACCTTC.